Listed below are T cell receptor beta chains from one sample, sequenced in a study of T-cell memory formation after mild COVID-19. Each CDR3 protein gets one entry after TCRdb re-called the 5' RACE reads with MiXCR. The data show roughly 510,000 distinct CDR3 sequences, 15% to 20% seen once. Sequenced: PBMCs or a T cell subset sorted from them (not recorded which). These receptor sequences come from an adult woman who had mild COVID-19 (a few samples of this study predate the infection). Cell type and time point are not known. Each CDR3 is given with its conserved first and last residue. The D gene is left open where the match is weak.

D gene,V gene,CDR3 protein
TRBD2,TRBV6-5,CASTHGGGYNEQFF
.,TRBV10-3,CAIREDGGTNEKLFF
TRBD2,TRBV4-1,CASSHQTSSNEQFF
TRBD2,TRBV30,CAWSGSSGRRNIQYF
TRBD2,TRBV9,CASSVASGSPYEQYF
TRBD1,TRBV29-1,CSVYRIGTGSGNTIYF
.,TRBV5-4,CASSLEGGGVRADTQYF
.,TRBV6-5,CASVLGTEAFF
.,TRBV7-9,CASSSLEGTNEQFF
TRBD2,TRBV7-9,CASGLSGIDEQFF
TRBD2,TRBV24-1,CATSGPDGRAPYNEQFF
.,TRBV20-1,CSARPRPRERSYEQYF
.,TRBV19,CASSIDMKVVEQYF
TRBD1,TRBV27,CASSFTDRGSGNTIYF
.,TRBV18,CASSPSATTEAFF
.,TRBV7-9,CASSPAGRERETQYF
TRBD1,TRBV10-3,CAISETGTGPSTDTQYF
TRBD1,TRBV5-1,CASSSQGDPEAFF
TRBD2,TRBV24-1,CATSAAGPNTGELFF
TRBD1,TRBV20-1,CSAGPGTAQYF
.,TRBV15,CATSRDRDGNNQPQHF
TRBD2,TRBV15,CATSRDPGGEWNNEQFF
TRBD1,TRBV5-1,CASSPGQGGHEQYF
.,TRBV24-1,CATSDDRLGPNYGYTF
.,TRBV10-3,CAISDPDLAANVLTF
.,TRBV5-6,CASSAAGNSYEQYF
TRBD1,TRBV5-5,CASSFDRAGYTF
TRBD2,TRBV12-3/TRBV12-4,CASSGSGASYNEQFF
.,TRBV20-1,CSASDYIPSYEQYF
.,TRBV9,CASSRLGTRGYTF
.,TRBV12-3/TRBV12-4,CASSEQGHNSPLHF
TRBD2,TRBV7-9,CASSLWTSGNPLSSYNEQFF
TRBD2,TRBV4-1,CASSQDGGADEQFF
.,TRBV27,CASSLLSGSRYGYTF
.,TRBV12-3/TRBV12-4,CASSLRGAGNQPQHF
TRBD2,TRBV20-1,CSARPGLAGNNEQFF
TRBD1,TRBV2,CASSEKEGARGYTF
TRBD1,TRBV2,CASRGGTGGKQYF
.,TRBV11-2,CASRRGPSSYEQYF
.,TRBV20-1,CSGRGHLSYEQYF
TRBD1,TRBV10-3,CAISDSKQGYYGYTF
TRBD1,TRBV6-2/TRBV6-3,CASSFLPGQGNSNQPQHF
.,TRBV20-1,CSAIGQRNSPLHF
.,TRBV7-2,CASSLIREGEQYF
TRBD2,TRBV7-3,CASSITSGGAFEQFF
.,TRBV29-1,CSSASGGYGIGMNTEAFF
.,TRBV20-1,CSALWRGHNYGYTF
.,TRBV6-2/TRBV6-3,CASSPTVNIQYF
TRBD2,TRBV29-1,CSVAGRGTDTQYF
TRBD2,TRBV5-1,CASSTGLAGGPVYNEQFF
TRBD2,TRBV29-1,CSAGLAGSYEQYF
.,TRBV6-8,CASSTPSASSTGELFF
.,TRBV12-3/TRBV12-4,CASTPDSNTGQLFF
.,TRBV4-1,CASSQEPRNTEAFF
.,TRBV6-6,CASRVGPGQDTQYF
.,TRBV4-1,CASSPIGTRQTQYF
TRBD1,TRBV12-3/TRBV12-4,CASRSGQGAREQYF